This T cell receptor (beta chain) derives from a study of T cells expressing NK-cell markers. TCRdb reworked the 5' RACE reads into one entry per CDR3 protein, no DNA. This specimen shows 150,000 to 180,000 distinct CDR3 sequences; the ten leading clones hold roughly a third. The sequenced sample was blood T cells: a sorted CD56 or NKG2C T cell subset, CD4+ or CD8+ T cells, or bulk PBMC T cells (not recorded which). The TCR sequence derives from a woman in her fifties or sixties in good health.

CDR3 region: CASSLSTGGESEAFF. This rearrangement joins TRBV7-2 to TRBJ1-1; the TCRdb call, TRBD1, lacks DNA for checking. There are 15 residues in the CDR3. CDR1 and CDR2 (germline): SGHTA, FQGNSA. Full variable domain (rest looked up from reference TRBV7-2 and TRBJ1-1): GAGVSQSPSNKVTEKGKDVELRCDPISGHTALYWYRQSLGQGLEFLIYFQGNSAPDKSGLPSDRFSAERTGGSVSTLTIQRTQQEDSAVYLCASSLSTGGESEAFFGQGTRLTVV.